This T cell receptor beta chain was identified during a study of blood T cell repertoires in COVID-19. Study context: The samples span acute and convalescent COVID-19 from the United States, Italy and Spain.

V was pared by 5 bases and J by 5 bases, with 12 bases of the junction left unmatched. The length of the CDR3 is 16 residues. Germline lookup yields CDR1 SGHVS and CDR2 FQNEAQ. Profiled with immunoSEQ multiplex PCR; TCRdb holds only in-frame clones, not every one. The sample comprises about 250,000 clones, around 88% of which are singletons, and approximately 6% rests with the top ten. Specimen: peripheral blood. The sequence derives from a woman aged 25-40 years with COVID-19, enrolled during active disease. This sequence joins TRBV7-8 and TRBJ2-5, with 9 nucleotides matching TRBD2. The CDR3 protein is CASSPYGGRAVETQYF. The DNA for the CDR3 is TGTGCCAGCAGCCCCTATGGCGGGAGGGCCGTGGAGACCCAGTACTTC.